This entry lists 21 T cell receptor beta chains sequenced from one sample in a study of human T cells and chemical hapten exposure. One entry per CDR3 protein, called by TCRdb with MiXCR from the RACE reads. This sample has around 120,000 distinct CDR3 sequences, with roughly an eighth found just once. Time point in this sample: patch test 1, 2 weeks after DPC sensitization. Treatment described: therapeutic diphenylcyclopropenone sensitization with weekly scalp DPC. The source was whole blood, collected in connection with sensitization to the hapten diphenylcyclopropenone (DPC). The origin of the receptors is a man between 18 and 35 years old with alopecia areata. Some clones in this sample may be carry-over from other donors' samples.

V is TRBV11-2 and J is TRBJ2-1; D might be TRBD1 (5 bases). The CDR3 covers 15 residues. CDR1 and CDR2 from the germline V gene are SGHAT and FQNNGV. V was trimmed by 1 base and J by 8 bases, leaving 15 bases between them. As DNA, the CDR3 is TGTGCCAGCAGCTTAGGATTCAGGGATTCCCATGAGCAGTTCTTC. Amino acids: CASSLGFRDSHEQFF.

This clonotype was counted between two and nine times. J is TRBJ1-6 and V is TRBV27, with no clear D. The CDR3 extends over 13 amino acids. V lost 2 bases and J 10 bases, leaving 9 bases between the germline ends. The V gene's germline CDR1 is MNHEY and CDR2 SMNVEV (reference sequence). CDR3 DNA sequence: TGTGCCAGCAGTTTAGCCAGGCTATCACCCCTCCACTTT. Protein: CASSLARLSPLHF.

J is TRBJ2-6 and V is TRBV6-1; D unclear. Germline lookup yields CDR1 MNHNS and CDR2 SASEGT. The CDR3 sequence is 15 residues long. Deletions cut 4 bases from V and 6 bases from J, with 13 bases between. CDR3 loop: CASSVPLVSANVLTF. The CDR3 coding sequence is TGTGCCAGCAGTGTCCCCCTTGTGTCGGCCAACGTCCTGACTTTC.

The CDR3 sequence is CASSMKRDRGKDTQYF. The CDR3 region has the DNA TGTGCCAGTAGTATGAAACGGGACAGGGGGAAAGATACGCAGTATTTT. J is TRBJ2-3 and V is TRBV19; TRBD1 agrees at 11 bases. The CDR3 loop spans 16 amino acids. With 3 bases clipped from V and 5 bases from J, the junction kept 7 bases outside the gene matches. Germline CDR1 is LNHDA and CDR2 is SQIVND (reference sequence). The full variable domain, rest sourced from reference TRBV19 and TRBJ2-3, is DGGITQSPKYLFRKEGQNVTLSCEQNLNHDAMYWYRQDPGQGLRLIYYSQIVNDFQKGDIAEGYSVSREKKESFPLTVTSAQKNPTAFYLCASSMKRDRGKDTQYFGPGTRLTVL.

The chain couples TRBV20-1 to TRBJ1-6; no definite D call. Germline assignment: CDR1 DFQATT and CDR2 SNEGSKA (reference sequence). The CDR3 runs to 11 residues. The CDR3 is CNASRHSPLHF. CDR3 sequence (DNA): TGCAATGCGAGCAGGCATTCACCCCTCCACTTT.

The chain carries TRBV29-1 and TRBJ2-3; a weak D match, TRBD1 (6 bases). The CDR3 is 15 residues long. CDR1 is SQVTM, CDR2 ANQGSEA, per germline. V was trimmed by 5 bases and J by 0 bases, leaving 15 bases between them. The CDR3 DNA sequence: TGCAGCGTTCACAGGGATGGGCGTAGCACAGATACGCAGTATTTT. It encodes CSVHRDGRSTDTQYF.

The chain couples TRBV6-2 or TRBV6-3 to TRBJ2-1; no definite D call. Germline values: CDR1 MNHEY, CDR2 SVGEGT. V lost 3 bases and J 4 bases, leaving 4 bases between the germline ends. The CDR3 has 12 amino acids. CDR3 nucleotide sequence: TGTGCCAGCAGTTATGGTTACAATGAGCAGTTCTTC. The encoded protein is CASSYGYNEQFF.

The CDR3 protein is CASSQDGTKNQETQYF. The CDR3, as DNA: TGTGCCAGCAGCCAAGATGGGACGAAGAACCAAGAGACCCAGTACTTC. V is TRBV4-2 and J is TRBJ2-5, with D possibly called TRBD1 or TRBD2 (5 bases each). The CDR3 is made up of 16 amino acids. The germline gives CDR1 LGHNA, CDR2 YNFKEQ. V was trimmed by 0 bases and J by 0 bases, leaving 11 bases between them.

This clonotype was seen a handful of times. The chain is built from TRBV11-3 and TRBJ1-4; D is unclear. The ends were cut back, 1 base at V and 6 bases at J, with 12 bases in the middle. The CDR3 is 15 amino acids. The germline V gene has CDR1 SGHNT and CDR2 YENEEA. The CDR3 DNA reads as TGTGCCAGCAGCTTAGGTCGCAGGAAGGATGAAAAACTGTTTTTT. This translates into CASSLGRRKDEKLFF.

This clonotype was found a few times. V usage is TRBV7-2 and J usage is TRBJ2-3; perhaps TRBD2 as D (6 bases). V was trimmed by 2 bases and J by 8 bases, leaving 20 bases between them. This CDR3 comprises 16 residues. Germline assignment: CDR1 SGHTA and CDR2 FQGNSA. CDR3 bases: TGTGCCAGCAGCTTATCCGCGGGGAGTCATTTTGCTACGCAGTATTTT. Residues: CASSLSAGSHFATQYF. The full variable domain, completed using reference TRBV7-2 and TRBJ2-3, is GAGVSQSPSNKVTEKGKDVELRCDPISGHTALYWYRQSLGQGLEFLIYFQGNSAPDKSGLPSDRFSAERTGGSVSTLTIQRTQQEDSAVYLCASSLSAGSHFATQYFGPGTRLTVL.

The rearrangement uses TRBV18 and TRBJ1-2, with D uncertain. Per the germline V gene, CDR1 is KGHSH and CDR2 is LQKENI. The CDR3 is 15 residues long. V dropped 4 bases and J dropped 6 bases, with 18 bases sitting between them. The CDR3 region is CASSRRRTRSDGYTF. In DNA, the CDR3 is TGTGCCAGCTCACGGAGACGAACAAGGAGCGATGGCTACACCTTC.

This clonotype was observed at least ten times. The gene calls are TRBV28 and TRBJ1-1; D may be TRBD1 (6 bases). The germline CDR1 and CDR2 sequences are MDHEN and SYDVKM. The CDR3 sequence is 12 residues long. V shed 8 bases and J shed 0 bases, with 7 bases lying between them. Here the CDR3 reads CASGQLNTEAFF. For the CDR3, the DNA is TGTGCCAGCGGACAGTTGAACACTGAAGCTTTCTTT. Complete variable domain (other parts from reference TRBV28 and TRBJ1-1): DVKVTQSSRYLVKRTGEKVFLECVQDMDHENMFWYRQDPGLGLRLIYFSYDVKMKEKGDIPEGYSVSREKKERFSLILESASTNQTSMYLCASGQLNTEAFFGQGTRLTVV.

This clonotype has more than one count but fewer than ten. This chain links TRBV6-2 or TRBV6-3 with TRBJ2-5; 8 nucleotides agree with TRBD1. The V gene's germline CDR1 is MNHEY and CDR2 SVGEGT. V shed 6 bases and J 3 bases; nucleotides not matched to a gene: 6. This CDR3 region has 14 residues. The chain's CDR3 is CASSTTDREETQYF. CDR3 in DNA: TGTGCCAGCAGCACGACGGACAGGGAAGAGACCCAGTACTTC.

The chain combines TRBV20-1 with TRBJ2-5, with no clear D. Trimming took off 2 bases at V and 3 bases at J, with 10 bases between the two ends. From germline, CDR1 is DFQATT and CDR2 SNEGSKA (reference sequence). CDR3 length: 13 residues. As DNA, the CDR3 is TGCAGTGCTAGAACAGACGCCGAAGAGACCCAGTACTTC. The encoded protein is CSARTDAEETQYF.

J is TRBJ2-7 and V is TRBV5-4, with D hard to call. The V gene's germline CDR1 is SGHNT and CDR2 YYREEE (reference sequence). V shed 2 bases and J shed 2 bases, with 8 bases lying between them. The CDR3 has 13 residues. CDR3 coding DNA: TGTGCCAGCAGCTTAGACTTTACCTACGAGCAGTACTTC. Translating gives CASSLDFTYEQYF.

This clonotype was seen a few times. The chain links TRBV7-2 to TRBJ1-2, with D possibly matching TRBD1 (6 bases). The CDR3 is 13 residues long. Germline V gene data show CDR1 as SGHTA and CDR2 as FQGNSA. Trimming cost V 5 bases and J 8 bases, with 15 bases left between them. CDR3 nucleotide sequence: TGTGCCAGCAGCGGGGGACGACAGGCAGGCTACACCTTC. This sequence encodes CASSGGRQAGYTF. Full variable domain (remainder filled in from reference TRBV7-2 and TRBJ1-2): GAGVSQSPSNKVTEKGKDVELRCDPISGHTALYWYRQSLGQGLEFLIYFQGNSAPDKSGLPSDRFSAERTGGSVSTLTIQRTQQEDSAVYLCASSGGRQAGYTFGSGTRLTVV.

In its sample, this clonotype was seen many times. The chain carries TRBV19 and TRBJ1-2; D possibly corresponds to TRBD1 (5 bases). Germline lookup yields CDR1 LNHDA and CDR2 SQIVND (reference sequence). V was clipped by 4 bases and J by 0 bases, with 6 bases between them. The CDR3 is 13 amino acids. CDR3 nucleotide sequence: TGTGCCAGTAGTACAGGGTCTAACTATGGCTACACCTTC. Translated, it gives CASSTGSNYGYTF.

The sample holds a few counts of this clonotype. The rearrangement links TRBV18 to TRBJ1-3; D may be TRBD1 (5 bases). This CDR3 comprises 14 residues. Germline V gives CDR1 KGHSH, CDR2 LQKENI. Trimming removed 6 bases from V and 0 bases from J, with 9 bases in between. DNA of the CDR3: TGTGCCAGCTCCTCGGACAACTCTGGAAACACCATATATTTT. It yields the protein CASSSDNSGNTIYF.

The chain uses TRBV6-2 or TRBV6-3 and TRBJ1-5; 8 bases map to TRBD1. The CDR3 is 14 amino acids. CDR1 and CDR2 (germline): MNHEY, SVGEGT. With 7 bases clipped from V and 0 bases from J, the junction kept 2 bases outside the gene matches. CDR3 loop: CASKDRDSNQPQHF. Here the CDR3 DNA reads TGTGCCAGCAAGGACAGGGATAGCAATCAGCCCCAGCATTTT.

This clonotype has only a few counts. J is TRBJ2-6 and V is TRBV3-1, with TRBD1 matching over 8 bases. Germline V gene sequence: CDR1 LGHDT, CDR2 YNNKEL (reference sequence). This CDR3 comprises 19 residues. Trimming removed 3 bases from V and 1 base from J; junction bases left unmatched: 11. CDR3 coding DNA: TGTGCCAGCAGCCAGGCAGACAGGGGCCTATTTTCTGGGGCCAACGTCCTGACTTTC. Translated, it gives CASSQADRGLFSGANVLTF.

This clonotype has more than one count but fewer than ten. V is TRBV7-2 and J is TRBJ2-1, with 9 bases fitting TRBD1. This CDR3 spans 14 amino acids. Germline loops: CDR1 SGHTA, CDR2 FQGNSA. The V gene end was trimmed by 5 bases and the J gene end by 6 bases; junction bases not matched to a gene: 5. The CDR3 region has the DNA TGTGCCAGCAGCAACCGGGGACAGGGCAATGAGCAGTTCTTC. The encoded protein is CASSNRGQGNEQFF.